This TCR beta chain originates from a study of blood T cell repertoires in COVID-19. Study in general: COVID-19 samples, acute and convalescent, were from the United States, Italy and Spain. T cells, B-cell-depleted T cells, or PBMCs provided the cDNA or gDNA that served as material.

CDR1 and CDR2 (germline): LNHNV, YYDKDF (reference sequence). The J segment lost 6 bases and the V segment lost 3 bases, leaving 9 bases of the junction unmatched. CDR3 length: 15 residues. The authors' processing: It was from reference gene primer amplification that nucleated cell counts were estimated. Here immunoSEQ multiplex PCR was the method, and the copy in TCRdb shows in-frame clones only, minus some. That table is the source of V, J and clone size, and D and trimming were worked out from the DNA. Among approximately 170,000 clones listed, just over 85% were seen once. The sample was peripheral blood. This chain connects TRBV15 to TRBJ2-7; 9 bases match TRBD1. This TCR came from a man aged 45-65 years with active or convalescent COVID-19. The CDR3 nucleotides read TGTGCCACCAGCAGCATGGGACAGGGCGATTTCGAGCAGTACTTC. Translating it yields CATSSMGQGDFEQYF.